This TCR beta chain was recorded in a study of T-cell memory formation after mild COVID-19. Study as a whole: TCR clusters were mostly confined to one donor each.

Losses at the gene ends were 1 base for V and 2 bases for J; bases not matched to a gene: 1. The germline CDR1 and CDR2 sequences are SGHTA and FQGNSA. The CDR3 length is 14 residues. This clonotype was counted many times. TCRdb analysed the 5' RACE reads with MiXCR anew, one entry per CDR3 protein. The repertoire consists of roughly 260,000 distinct CDR3 sequences, with approximately 16% occurring once and the leading ten covering 3.5%. The clonotype originates from a young man who had mild COVID-19 (a few samples of this study predate the infection). Cell type and time point are not known. The chain recombines TRBV7-2 with TRBJ2-5, with 7 bases fitting TRBD1. Sequencing was performed on PBMCs or a T cell subset sorted from them (not recorded which). This chain's CDR3 is CASSLVTGQETQYF. CDR3 in DNA: TGTGCCAGCAGCTTAGTGACAGGGCAAGAGACCCAGTACTTC. The whole variable domain, filled in from reference TRBV7-2 and TRBJ2-5, reads GAGVSQSPSNKVTEKGKDVELRCDPISGHTALYWYRQSLGQGLEFLIYFQGNSAPDKSGLPSDRFSAERTGGSVSTLTIQRTQQEDSAVYLCASSLVTGQETQYFGPGTRLLVL.